The rows below give T cell receptor beta chains drawn from one sample of a study of cytotoxic CD8 clonotypes in ibrutinib-treated CLL. Sequenced by immunoSEQ multiplex PCR; TCRdb stores in-frame clones only, minus some. The sample comprises tens of thousands of clones, 50% to 80% of which are singletons, and 20% to 25% rests with the top ten. The material sequenced was PBMCs, taken after 24 months of ibrutinib treatment. The receptors shown here come from a human donor with chronic lymphocytic leukemia. Both conserved end residues are part of each CDR3. D genes are given only for firm matches. Clone size appears in some rows only: once, few, many, or a class for an expanded clone.

J | V | size | D | CDR3 | DNA
TRBJ1-4 | TRBV18 | few | - | CASSLGVLATNEKLFF | TGTGCCAGCTCCCTGGGAGTTCTTGCAACTAATGAAAAACTGTTTTTT
TRBJ2-5 | TRBV5-4 | once | TRBD2 | CASSLGVAGGPETQYF | TGTGCCAGCAGCTTGGGAGTAGCGGGAGGGCCAGAGACCCAGTACTTC
TRBJ2-1 | TRBV2 | - | TRBD1 | CARGQGSYNEQFF | TGTGCCAGAGGACAGGGCTCCTACAATGAGCAGTTCTTC
TRBJ2-5 | TRBV18 | once | TRBD2 | CASSPRPPTSGGREYQETQYF | TGTGCCAGCTCACCGCGTCCCCCTACTAGCGGGGGGAGAGAGTACCAAGAGACCCAGTACTTC
TRBJ2-2 | TRBV5-1 | few | - | CASSLGGQNTGELFF | TGCGCCAGCAGCTTGGGAGGTCAGAACACCGGGGAGCTGTTTTTT
TRBJ1-1 | TRBV15 | - | - | CATSRAGTWAEAFF | TGTGCCACCAGCAGAGCCGGGACCTGGGCTGAAGCTTTCTTT
TRBJ2-5 | TRBV9 | - | - | CASSVGVTQYF | TGTGCCAGCAGCGTAGGGGTGACCCAGTACTTC
TRBJ2-1 | TRBV11-3 | many | - | CASSLVRGDNEQFF | TGTGCCAGCAGCTTAGTAAGAGGGGACAATGAGCAGTTCTTC
TRBJ1-2 | TRBV30 | - | TRBD1 | CALTRGQGNGYTF | TGTGCCTTAACCCGGGGACAGGGGAATGGCTACACCTTC
TRBJ2-1 | TRBV27 | - | TRBD2 | CASRPFSFGGGVDEQFF | TGTGCCAGCAGGCCGTTTTCATTCGGGGGGGGCGTTGATGAGCAGTTCTTC
TRBJ1-6 | TRBV6-1 | - | - | CASRDIENSPLHF | TGTGCCAGCAGGGACATAGAAAATTCACCCCTCCACTTT
TRBJ1-1 | TRBV19 | - | - | CASSQGGGAFF | TGTGCCAGTAGTCAAGGGGGAGGAGCTTTCTTT
TRBJ2-7 | TRBV28 | - | TRBD2 | CASRTQTSGLLSRSYEQYF | TGTGCCAGCAGGACTCAGACTAGCGGGCTTTTGAGTCGATCCTACGAGCAGTACTTC
TRBJ2-1 | TRBV9 | - | - | CASSVADVGGRAYNEQFF | TGTGCCAGCAGCGTAGCTGATGTCGGGGGGCGGGCCTACAATGAGCAGTTCTTC
TRBJ1-5 | TRBV19 | once | - | CASSIKLEVLYQPQHF | TGTGCCAGTAGTATCAAATTGGAGGTTCTCTATCAGCCCCAGCATTTT
TRBJ1-2 | TRBV5-4 | - | - | CASSPNRHNYGYTF | TGTGCCAGCAGCCCCAACCGGCACAACTATGGCTACACCTTC
TRBJ1-1 | TRBV28 | few | - | CASSLLTSLNTEAFF | TGTGCCAGCAGTTTATTAACCAGCTTGAACACTGAAGCTTTCTTT
TRBJ1-5 | TRBV2 | - | - | CASSARGRQPQHF | TGTGCCAGCAGCGCCAGGGGTCGTCAGCCCCAGCATTTT
TRBJ2-1 | TRBV5-4 | - | - | CASSTPKRRDNEQFF | TGTGCCAGCAGCACCCCCAAGAGGAGGGACAATGAGCAGTTCTTC
TRBJ2-7 | TRBV27 | once | TRBD2 | CASSSTFTGGEQYF | TGTGCCAGCAGTTCAACTTTCACGGGGGGCGAGCAGTACTTC
TRBJ2-7 | TRBV18 | - | - | CASSPDYRFYEQYF | TGTGCCAGCTCACCAGACTACAGATTTTACGAGCAGTACTTC
TRBJ2-5 | TRBV5-6 | - | - | CASSPLDRSEETQYF | TGTGCCAGCAGCCCTCTAGATAGATCTGAAGAGACCCAGTACTTC
TRBJ1-5 | TRBV2 | few | TRBD1 | CASSPRRDRNQPQHF | TGTGCCAGCAGTCCTCGCCGGGACAGAAATCAGCCCCAGCATTTT
TRBJ2-3 | TRBV13 | - | TRBD2 | CASSLLAGGPDTQYF | TGTGCCAGCAGCTTATTAGCGGGGGGGCCAGATACGCAGTATTTT
TRBJ2-3 | TRBV2 | - | TRBD2 | CASGGGSGRRSTDTQYF | TGTGCCAGCGGGGGAGGTAGCGGGAGAAGGAGCACAGATACGCAGTATTTT
TRBJ1-3 | TRBV6-1 | once | - | CASSERQGRNTIYF | TGTGCCAGCAGTGAAAGGCAGGGTAGAAACACCATATATTTT
TRBJ2-5 | TRBV4-1 | - | - | CASKALAAQETQYF | TGCGCCAGCAAGGCATTAGCGGCCCAAGAGACCCAGTACTTC
TRBJ1-6 | TRBV9 | few | TRBD1 | CASSVGTGDSPLHF | TGTGCCAGCAGCGTAGGGACAGGGGATTCACCCCTCCACTTT
TRBJ1-5 | TRBV10-3 | few | - | CAIKSDSNQPQHF | TGTGCCATCAAGAGCGATAGCAATCAGCCCCAGCATTTT
TRBJ2-5 | TRBV7-7 | once | - | CASSLAQLTPQETQYF | TGTGCTAGCAGCTTAGCCCAACTGACACCCCAAGAGACCCAGTACTTC
TRBJ2-3 | TRBV30 | - | - | CAWSVGTHRGTDTQYF | TGTGCCTGGAGTGTCGGGACCCATAGAGGCACAGATACGCAGTATTTT
TRBJ1-1 | TRBV30 | once | - | CAWRWGFSARSEAFF | TGTGCCTGGAGGTGGGGTTTTTCCGCCAGGTCTGAAGCTTTCTTT
TRBJ2-5 | TRBV7-2 | - | TRBD2 | CASSQIPLAGETQYF | TGTGCCAGCAGCCAAATACCACTAGCGGGAGAGACCCAGTACTTC
TRBJ1-2 | TRBV27 | few | TRBD1 | CASSPKGTGGYTF | TGTGCCAGCAGTCCGAAGGGGACAGGGGGCTACACCTTC
TRBJ2-1 | TRBV19 | few | - | CASSKGSRSYNEQFF | TGTGCCAGTAGTAAGGGCAGTCGCTCCTACAATGAGCAGTTCTTC
TRBJ1-1 | TRBV7-9 | - | - | CASSLGSSSRNTEAFF | TGTGCCAGCAGCTTAGGGTCTTCTAGCAGGAACACTGAAGCTTTCTTT
TRBJ1-1 | TRBV5-1 | few | - | CASSPQGHLNTEAFF | TGCGCCAGCAGCCCCCAAGGACACCTTAACACTGAAGCTTTCTTT
TRBJ2-7 | TRBV2 | - | TRBD1 | CASSWDRGSVEQYF | TGTGCCAGCAGTTGGGACAGGGGCAGTGTCGAGCAGTACTTC
TRBJ2-7 | TRBV2 | - | - | CASSEYPPRDEQYF | TGTGCCAGCAGTGAATACCCTCCCCGGGACGAGCAGTACTTC
TRBJ1-5 | TRBV19 | once | - | CASSWEQGNQPQHF | TGTGCCAGTAGTTGGGAACAGGGCAATCAGCCCCAGCATTTT
TRBJ2-2 | TRBV13 | few | - | CASSVQRELFF | TGTGCCAGCAGCGTACAGAGGGAGCTGTTTTTT
TRBJ1-1 | TRBV5-1 | - | - | CASSSQGGGAEAFF | TGCGCCAGCAGCTCCCAAGGTGGCGGTGCTGAAGCTTTCTTT
TRBJ1-4 | TRBV7-6 | - | - | CASSLTPIAPDYFEKLFF | TGTGCCAGCAGCTTAACCCCTATTGCGCCAGACTATTTTGAAAAACTGTTTTTT
TRBJ2-2 | TRBV28 | few | TRBD2 | CASTLGLAGNTGELFF | TGTGCCAGCACCTTGGGGCTAGCGGGCAACACCGGGGAGCTGTTTTTT
TRBJ2-7 | TRBV18 | - | - | CASSPYQYEQYF | TGTGCCAGCTCACCGTACCAGTACGAGCAGTACTTC
TRBJ2-7 | TRBV7-9 | many | - | CASSHLRDTAYEQYF | TGTGCCAGCAGCCATCTCCGGGACACAGCCTACGAGCAGTACTTC